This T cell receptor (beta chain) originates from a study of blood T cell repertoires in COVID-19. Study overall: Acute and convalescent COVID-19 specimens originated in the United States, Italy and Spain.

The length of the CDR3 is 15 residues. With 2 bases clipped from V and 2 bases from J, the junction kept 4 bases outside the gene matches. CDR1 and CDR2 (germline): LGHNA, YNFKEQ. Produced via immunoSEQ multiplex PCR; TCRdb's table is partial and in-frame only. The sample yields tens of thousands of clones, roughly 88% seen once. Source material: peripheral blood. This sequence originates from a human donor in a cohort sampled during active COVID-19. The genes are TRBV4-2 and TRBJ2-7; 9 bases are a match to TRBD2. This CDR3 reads CASSQRAGGTYEQYF. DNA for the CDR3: TGTGCCAGCAGCCAACGAGCGGGGGGTACCTACGAGCAGTACTTC.